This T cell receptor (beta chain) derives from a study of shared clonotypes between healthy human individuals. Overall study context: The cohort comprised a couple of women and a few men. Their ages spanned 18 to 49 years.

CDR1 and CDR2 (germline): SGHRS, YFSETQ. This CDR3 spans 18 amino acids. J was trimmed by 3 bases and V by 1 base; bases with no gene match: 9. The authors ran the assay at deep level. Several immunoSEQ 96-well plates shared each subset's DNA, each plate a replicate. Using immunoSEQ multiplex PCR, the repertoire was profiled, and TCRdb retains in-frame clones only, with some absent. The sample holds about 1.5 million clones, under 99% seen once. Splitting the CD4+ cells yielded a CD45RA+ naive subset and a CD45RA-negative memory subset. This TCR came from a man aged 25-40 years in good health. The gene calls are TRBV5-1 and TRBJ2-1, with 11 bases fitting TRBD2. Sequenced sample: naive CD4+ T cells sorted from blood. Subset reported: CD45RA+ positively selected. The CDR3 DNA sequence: TGCGCCAGCAGCTTGTCTTTGGCTAGCGGGAGGCACTACAATGAGCAGTTCTTC. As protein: CASSLSLASGRHYNEQFF.